The T cell receptor (beta chain) described here comes from a study of shared T cell receptors in the human thymus. The CDR3 consists of 14 residues. Germline assignment: CDR1 LGHNA and CDR2 YSLEER. With 4 bases removed from V and 8 bases from J, the gap between germline ends came to 17 bases. This clone was seen a few times. The table came from immunoSEQ multiplex PCR; TCRdb's copy has only in-frame clones and leaves some out. The sample records roughly 550,000 clones, about four fifths being singletons. This sample also appeared in a second study, on human thymus T cells.

The chain has TRBV4-3 and TRBJ1-2; tentative D call: TRBD1 (6 bases). The origin of this receptor is a boy in the first two years of life with a congenital heart defect. Sequenced: thymocytes. The CDR3 bases are TGCGCCAGCAGCCCCCAACGGGGGGCCGGGGGCTACACCTTC. The encoded protein is CASSPQRGAGGYTF.